This entry features one T cell receptor (beta chain) sequence. Its antigen is unknown. The CDR3 has 14 residues. Germline V gene data show CDR1 as SGHKS and CDR2 as YYEKEE (reference sequence). V was clipped by 0 bases and J by 3 bases, with 9 bases between them. This specimen belongs to a study of T cell responses to AZD1222 COVID-19 vaccine. Profiled with immunoSEQ multiplex PCR; TCRdb holds only in-frame clones, not every one. The sample consists of just over 20,000 clones, approximately 79% of them appearing once. General study points: Per reports, nearly half of all spike-specific TCRs target regions that are unmutated in variants.

The sequenced sample was peripheral blood, obtained on day 0 of AZD1222 vaccination. The clonotype was recovered from an adult in good health. J is TRBJ1-1 and V is TRBV5-5; D is unresolved. The CDR3 DNA follows: TGTGCCAGCAGCTTGGATCCCGGCTACACTGAAGCTTTCTTT. Encoded protein: CASSLDPGYTEAFF.